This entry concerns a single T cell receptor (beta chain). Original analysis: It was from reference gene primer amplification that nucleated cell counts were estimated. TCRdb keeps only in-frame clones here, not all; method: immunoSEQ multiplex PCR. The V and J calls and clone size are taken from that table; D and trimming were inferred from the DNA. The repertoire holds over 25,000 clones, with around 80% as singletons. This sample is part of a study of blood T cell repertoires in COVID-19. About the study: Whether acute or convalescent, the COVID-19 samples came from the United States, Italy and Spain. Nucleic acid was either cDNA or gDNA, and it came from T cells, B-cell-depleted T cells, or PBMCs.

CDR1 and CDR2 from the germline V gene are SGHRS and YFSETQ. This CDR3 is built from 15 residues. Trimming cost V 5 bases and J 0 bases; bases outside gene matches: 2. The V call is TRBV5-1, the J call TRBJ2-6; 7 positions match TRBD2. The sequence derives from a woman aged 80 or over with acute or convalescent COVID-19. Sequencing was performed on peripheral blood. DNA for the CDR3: TGCGCCAGCAGGGGAGGGAACTCTGGGGCCAACGTCCTGACTTTC. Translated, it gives CASRGGNSGANVLTF.